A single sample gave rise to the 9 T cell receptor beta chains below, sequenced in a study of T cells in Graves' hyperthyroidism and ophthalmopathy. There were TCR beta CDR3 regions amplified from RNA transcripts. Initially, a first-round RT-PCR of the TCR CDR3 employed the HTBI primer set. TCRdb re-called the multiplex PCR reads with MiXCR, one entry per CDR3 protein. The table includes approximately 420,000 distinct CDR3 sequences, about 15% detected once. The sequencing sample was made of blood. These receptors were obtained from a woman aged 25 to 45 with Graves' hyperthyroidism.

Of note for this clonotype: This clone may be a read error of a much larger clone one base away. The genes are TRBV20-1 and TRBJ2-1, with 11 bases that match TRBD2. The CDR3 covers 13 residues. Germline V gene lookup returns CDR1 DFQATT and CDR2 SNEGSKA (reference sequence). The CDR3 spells CSALLAGVHEQSF. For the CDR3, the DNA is TGCAGTGCCCTACTAGCGGGAGTCCATGAGCAGTCCTTC.

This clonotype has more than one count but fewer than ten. CDR3 in amino acids: CASSLEGGIGIQYF. In DNA, the CDR3 is TGTGCCAGCAGCTTAGAGGGAGGGATCGGCATTCAGTACTTC. The chain uses TRBV7-2 and TRBJ2-4; 7 bases agree with TRBD2. The CDR3 has 14 residues. Germline V gene sequence: CDR1 SGHTA, CDR2 FQGNSA. The V gene end was trimmed by 1 base and the J gene end by 9 bases; junction bases not matched to a gene: 6.

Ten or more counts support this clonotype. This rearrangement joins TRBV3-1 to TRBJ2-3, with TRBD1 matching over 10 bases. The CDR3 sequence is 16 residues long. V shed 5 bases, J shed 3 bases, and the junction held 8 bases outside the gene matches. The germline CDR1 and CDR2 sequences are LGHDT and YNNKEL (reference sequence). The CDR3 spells CASSTYGTGVTDTQYF. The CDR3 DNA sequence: TGTGCCAGCAGCACCTACGGGACAGGGGTGACAGATACGCAGTATTTT.

CDR3 in amino acids: CASSLTGEETQYF. Here the CDR3 DNA reads TGTGCCAGCAGTTTGACAGGGGAAGAGACCCAGTACTTC. The chain employs TRBV27 and TRBJ2-5; 8 bases map to TRBD1. V gave up 3 bases and J gave up 3 bases; unmatched junction bases: 0. The CDR3 is made up of 13 amino acids. Germline V lookup: CDR1 MNHEY, CDR2 SMNVEV (reference sequence).

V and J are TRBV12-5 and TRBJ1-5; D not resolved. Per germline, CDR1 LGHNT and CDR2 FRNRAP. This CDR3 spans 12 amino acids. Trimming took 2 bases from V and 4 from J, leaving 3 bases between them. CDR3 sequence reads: CASGLPNQPQHF. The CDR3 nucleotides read TGTGCTAGTGGTTTGCCAAATCAGCCCCAGCATTTT.

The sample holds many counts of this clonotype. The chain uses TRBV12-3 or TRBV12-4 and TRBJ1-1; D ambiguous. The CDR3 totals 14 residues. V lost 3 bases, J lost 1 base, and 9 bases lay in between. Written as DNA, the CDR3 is TGTGCCAGCAGTTTTCTGTTTGAGAACACTGAAGCTTTCTTT. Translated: CASSFLFENTEAFF.

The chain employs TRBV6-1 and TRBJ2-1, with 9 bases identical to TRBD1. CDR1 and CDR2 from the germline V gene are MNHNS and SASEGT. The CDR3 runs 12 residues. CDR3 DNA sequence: TGTGTGACAGGGGGGGGCTACAATGAGCAGTTCTTC. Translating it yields CVTGGGYNEQFF.

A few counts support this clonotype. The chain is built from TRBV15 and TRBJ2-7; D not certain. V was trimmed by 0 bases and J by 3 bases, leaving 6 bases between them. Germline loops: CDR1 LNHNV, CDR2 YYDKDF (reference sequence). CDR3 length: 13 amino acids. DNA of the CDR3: TGTGCCACCAGCAGAGACGTGGTCTACGAGCAGTACTTC. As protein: CATSRDVVYEQYF.

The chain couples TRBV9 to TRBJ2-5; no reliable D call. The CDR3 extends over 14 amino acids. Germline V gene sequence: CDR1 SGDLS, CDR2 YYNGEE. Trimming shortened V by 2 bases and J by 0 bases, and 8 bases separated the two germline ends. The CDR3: CASSVVRHQETQYF. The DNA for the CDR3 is TGTGCCAGCAGCGTGGTCAGACACCAAGAGACCCAGTACTTC. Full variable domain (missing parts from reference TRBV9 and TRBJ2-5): DSGVTQTPKHLITATGQRVTLRCSPRSGDLSVYWYQQSLDQGLQFLIQYYNGEERAKGNILERFSAQQFPDLHSELNLSSLELGDSALYFCASSVVRHQETQYFGPGTRLLVL.